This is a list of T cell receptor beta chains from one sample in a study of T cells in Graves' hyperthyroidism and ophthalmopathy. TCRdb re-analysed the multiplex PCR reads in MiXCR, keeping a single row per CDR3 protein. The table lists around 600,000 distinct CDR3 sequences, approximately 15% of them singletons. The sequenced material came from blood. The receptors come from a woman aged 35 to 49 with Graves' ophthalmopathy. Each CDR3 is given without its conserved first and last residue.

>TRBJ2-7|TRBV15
ATSRNDRVGYEQY
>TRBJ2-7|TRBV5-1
ASSPRDNSYEQY
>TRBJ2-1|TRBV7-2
ASSLWDRAYNEQF
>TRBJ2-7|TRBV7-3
ASSDRGTGTYEQY
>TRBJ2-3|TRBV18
ASSPRGLADTDTQY
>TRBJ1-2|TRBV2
ASSEGGQLYGYT
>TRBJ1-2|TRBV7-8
ASSLTTVGYGYT
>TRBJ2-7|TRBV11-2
ASSRGDRGHYEQY
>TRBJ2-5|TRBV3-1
ASSQERLAQETQY
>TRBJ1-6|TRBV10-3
AISETGQYNSPLH
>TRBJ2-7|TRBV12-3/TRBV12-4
ASSLDGPLGSGAYEQY
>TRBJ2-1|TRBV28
ASSLGGPKEQF
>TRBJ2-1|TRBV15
ATSRVGQGSTSGYNEQF
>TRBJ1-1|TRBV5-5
ASTLLLGWGGNTEAF
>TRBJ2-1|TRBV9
ASSVRGGDSSYNEQF
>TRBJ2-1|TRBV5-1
ASGTPEDYYNEQF
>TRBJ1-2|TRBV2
ASSASNVVNYGYT
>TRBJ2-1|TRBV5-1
ASSLTGTGNNEQF
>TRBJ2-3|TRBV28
ASSQLAATQY
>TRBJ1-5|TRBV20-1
SAKRPEFSNQPQH
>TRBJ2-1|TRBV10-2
ASRQGTSGDNEQF
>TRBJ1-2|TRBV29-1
SVELLSGDYGYT
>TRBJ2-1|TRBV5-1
ASSLAEAGGPGNEQF
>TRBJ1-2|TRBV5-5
ASSLARTGDYGYT
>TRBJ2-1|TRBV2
ASSTGRSYNEQF
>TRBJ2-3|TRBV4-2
ANFNGGSRKDTQY
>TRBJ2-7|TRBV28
ASVPGGAFYEQY
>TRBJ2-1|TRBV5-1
ASSVSGIAYNEQF
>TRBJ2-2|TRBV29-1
SALGGSGELF
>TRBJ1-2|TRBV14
ASSQDWGTGVESGYT
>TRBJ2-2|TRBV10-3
AIIGHPTGELF
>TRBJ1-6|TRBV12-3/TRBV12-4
ASSYGQDNSPLH
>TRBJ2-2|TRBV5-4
ASSPRQGTGELF
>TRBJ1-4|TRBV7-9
ASSSRASNEKLF
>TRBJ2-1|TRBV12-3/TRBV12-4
ASTLRGSSYNEQF
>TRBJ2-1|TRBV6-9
ASSLFPPSGLARNEQF
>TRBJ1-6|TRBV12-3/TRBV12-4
ASSYRDALTTPYNSPLH
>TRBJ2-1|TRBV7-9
ASSSWTSGRIVQF
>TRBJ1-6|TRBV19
AKPGQANRGYNSPLH
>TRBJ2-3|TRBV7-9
ASSLATGNTDTQY
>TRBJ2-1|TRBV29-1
SVRGTGTGYNEQF
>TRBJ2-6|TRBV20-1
SAATGLAGGSSGANVLT
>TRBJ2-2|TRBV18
ASSPLKGQAGELF
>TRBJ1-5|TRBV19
ASCLGTACLPQH
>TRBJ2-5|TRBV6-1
ASALTSGGGETQY
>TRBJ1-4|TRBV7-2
ASSLVSGGMQKLF
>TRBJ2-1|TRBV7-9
ASSVRSSSSYNEQF
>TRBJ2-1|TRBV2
ASRLAGLYNEQF
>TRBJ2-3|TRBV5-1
ASSVGLAVSTDTQY
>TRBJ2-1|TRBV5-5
ASSLAGTGIIREQF
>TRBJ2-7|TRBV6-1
ASSPWTSGFMGQY
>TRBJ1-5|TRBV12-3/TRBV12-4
ASSFGQPGGLYSNQPQH
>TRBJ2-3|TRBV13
ASSSRDSSTDTQY
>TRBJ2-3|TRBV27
ASSLNANRPTDTQY